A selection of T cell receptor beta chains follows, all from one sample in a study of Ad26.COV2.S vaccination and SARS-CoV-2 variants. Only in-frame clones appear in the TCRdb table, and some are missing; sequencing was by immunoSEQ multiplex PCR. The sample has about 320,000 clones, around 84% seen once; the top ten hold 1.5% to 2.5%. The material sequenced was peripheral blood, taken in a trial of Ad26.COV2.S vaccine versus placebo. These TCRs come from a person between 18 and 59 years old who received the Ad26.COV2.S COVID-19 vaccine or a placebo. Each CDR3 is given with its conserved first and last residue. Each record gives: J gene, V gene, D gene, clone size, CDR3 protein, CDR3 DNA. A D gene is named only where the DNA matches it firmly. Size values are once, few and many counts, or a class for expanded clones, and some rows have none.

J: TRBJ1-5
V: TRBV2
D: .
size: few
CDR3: CASSGLRDVSQHF
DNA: TGTGCCAGCAGTGGCCTGCGTGACGTGTCCCAGCATTTT

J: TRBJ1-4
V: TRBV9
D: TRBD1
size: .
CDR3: CASSSGTAEKLFF
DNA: TGTGCCAGCAGCTCCGGGACAGCAGAAAAACTGTTTTTT

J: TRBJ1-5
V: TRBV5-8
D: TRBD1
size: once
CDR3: CASSVTGANNQPQHF
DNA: TGTGCCAGCAGCGTGACAGGGGCCAACAATCAGCCCCAGCATTTT

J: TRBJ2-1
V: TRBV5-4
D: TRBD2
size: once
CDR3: CASSFPQRGGGNEQFF
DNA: TGTGCCAGCAGCTTTCCCCAGCGGGGGGGCGGGAATGAGCAGTTCTTC

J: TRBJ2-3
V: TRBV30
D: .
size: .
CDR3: CAWSVLGSTDTQYF
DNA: TGTGCCTGGAGTGTACTAGGAAGCACAGATACGCAGTATTTT

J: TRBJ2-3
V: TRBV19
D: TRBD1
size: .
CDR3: CASSIPLGTGVDTQYF
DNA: TGTGCCAGTAGTATCCCCCTCGGGACAGGGGTGGATACGCAGTATTTT

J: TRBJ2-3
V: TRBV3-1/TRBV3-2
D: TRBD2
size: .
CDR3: CASSHQRGRADTQYF
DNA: TGTGCCAGCAGCCACCAGCGGGGGCGGGCAGATACGCAGTATTTT

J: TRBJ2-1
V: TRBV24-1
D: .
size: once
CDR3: CATSDRWAGLAFF
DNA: TGTGCCACCAGTGACAGATGGGCGGGTTTAGCGTTCTTC

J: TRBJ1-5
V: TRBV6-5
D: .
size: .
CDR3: CASSYRGGQPQHF
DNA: TGTGCCAGCAGTTACAGGGGAGGTCAGCCCCAGCATTTT

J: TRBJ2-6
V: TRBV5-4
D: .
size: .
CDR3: CASSSTMVSGANVLTF
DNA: TGTGCCAGCAGTTCAACCATGGTCTCTGGGGCCAACGTCCTGACTTTC

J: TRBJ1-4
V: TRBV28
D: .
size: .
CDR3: CATSNRRTNEKLFF
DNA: TGTGCCACTTCGAATCGCAGGACCAATGAAAAACTGTTTTTT

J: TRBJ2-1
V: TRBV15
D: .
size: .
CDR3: CATSREDYSSYNEQFF
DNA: TGTGCCACCAGCAGGGAAGACTACAGCTCCTACAATGAGCAGTTCTTC

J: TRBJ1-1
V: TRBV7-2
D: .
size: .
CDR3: CASSLVRTVQNTEAFF
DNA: TGTGCCAGCAGCTTAGTCCGGACAGTACAGAACACTGAAGCTTTCTTT

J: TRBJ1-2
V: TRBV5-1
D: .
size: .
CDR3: CASRGATGSYGYTF
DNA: TGCGCCAGCAGGGGGGCCACAGGGTCCTATGGCTACACCTTC

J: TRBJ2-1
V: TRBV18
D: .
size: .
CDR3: CASSPRQDNEQFF
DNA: TGTGCCAGCTCACCACGGCAGGACAATGAGCAGTTCTTC

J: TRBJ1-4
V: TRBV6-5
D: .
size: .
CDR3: CASSYRGSIREKLFF
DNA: TGTGCCAGCAGTTACCGAGGGTCGATACGTGAAAAACTGTTTTTT

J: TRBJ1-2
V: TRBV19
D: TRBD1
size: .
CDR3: CASTGTENYGYTF
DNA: TGTGCCAGTACGGGGACAGAGAATTATGGCTACACCTTC

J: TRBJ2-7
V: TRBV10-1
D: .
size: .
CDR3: CASSESRSPYEQYF
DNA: TGCGCCAGCAGTGAGTCGCGCAGCCCCTACGAGCAGTACTTC

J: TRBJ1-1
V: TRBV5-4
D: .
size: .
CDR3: CASSPRRDLNTEAFF
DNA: TGTGCCAGCAGCCCGAGGAGAGATTTGAACACTGAAGCTTTCTTT

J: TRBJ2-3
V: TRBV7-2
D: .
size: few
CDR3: CASSLVLRGDTQYF
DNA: TGTGCCAGCAGCTTAGTTTTACGGGGAGATACGCAGTATTTT

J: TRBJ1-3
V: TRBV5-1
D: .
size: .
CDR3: CASSPDSSGNTIYF
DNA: TGCGCCAGCAGCCCGGACAGCTCTGGAAACACCATATATTTT

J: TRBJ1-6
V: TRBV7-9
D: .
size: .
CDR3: CASSLKGEQSPLHF
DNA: TGTGCCAGCAGCTTAAAGGGGGAGCAATCACCCCTCCACTTT

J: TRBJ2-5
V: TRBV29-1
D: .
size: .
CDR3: CSVEERVRRETQYF
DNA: TGCAGCGTTGAAGAGAGGGTGCGAAGAGAGACCCAGTACTTC

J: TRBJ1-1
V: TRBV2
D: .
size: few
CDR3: CASSEASGTEAFF
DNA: TGTGCCAGCAGTGAAGCCTCCGGCACTGAAGCTTTCTTT